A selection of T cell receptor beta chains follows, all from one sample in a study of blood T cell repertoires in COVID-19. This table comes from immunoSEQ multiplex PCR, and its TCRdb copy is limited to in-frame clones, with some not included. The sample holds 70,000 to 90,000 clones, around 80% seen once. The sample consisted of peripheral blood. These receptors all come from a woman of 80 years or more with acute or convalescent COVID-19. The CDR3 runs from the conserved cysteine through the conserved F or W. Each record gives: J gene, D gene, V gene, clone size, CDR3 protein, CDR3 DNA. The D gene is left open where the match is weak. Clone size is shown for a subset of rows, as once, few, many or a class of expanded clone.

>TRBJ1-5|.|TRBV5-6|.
CASSLIESSNQPQHF
TGTGCCAGCAGCTTGATTGAGAGTAGCAATCAGCCCCAGCATTTT
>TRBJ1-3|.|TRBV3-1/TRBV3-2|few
CASSQDHLSSGNTIYF
TGTGCCAGCAGCCAAGATCATCTCAGCTCTGGAAACACCATATATTTT
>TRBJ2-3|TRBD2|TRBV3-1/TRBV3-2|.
CASSQMAGGGTDTQYF
TGTGCCAGCAGCCAAATGGCGGGGGGGGGCACAGATACGCAGTATTTT
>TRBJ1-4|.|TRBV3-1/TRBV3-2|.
CASRFEGANEKLFF
TGTGCCAGCAGATTCGAGGGGGCTAATGAAAAACTGTTTTTT
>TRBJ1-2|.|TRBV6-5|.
CASSQQGNYGYTF
TGTGCCAGCAGTCAACAGGGAAACTATGGCTACACCTTC
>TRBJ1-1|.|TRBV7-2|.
CASSFPQTANTEAFF
TGTGCCAGCAGCTTCCCCCAAACAGCGAACACTGAAGCTTTCTTT
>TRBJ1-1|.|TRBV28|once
CASSLGQANTEAFF
TGTGCCAGCAGTTTGGGGCAGGCGAACACTGAAGCTTTCTTT
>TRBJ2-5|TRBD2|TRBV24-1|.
CATSDGGAQETQYF
TGTGCCACCAGTGACGGGGGGGCCCAAGAGACCCAGTACTTC
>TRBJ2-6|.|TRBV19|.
CASRDTSGGANVLTF
TGTGCCAGTCGGGACACTTCTGGTGGGGCCAACGTCCTGACTTTC
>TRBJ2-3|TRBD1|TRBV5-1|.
CASSSGGGQGPTDTQYF
TGCGCCAGCAGCTCAGGGGGCGGGCAGGGACCCACAGATACGCAGTATTTT